This T cell receptor (beta chain) appears in the sequencing data of a study of blood T cells in healthy people across ages. This clonotype has ten or more counts. This CDR3 is 16 amino acids long. Germline assignment: CDR1 SGHRS and CDR2 YFSETQ. V lost 2 bases to trimming and J lost 3 bases, with 18 bases between them. Primed by a sample-barcoded 5' primer and a J-beta primer mix, a second PCR proceeded for 7 to 11 cycles. Using its own MiXCR run on the 5' RACE reads, TCRdb lists one record per CDR3 protein. Of hundreds of thousands of distinct CDR3 sequences in the sample, approximately 30% were seen once.

The chain couples TRBV5-1 to TRBJ2-7, with D perhaps TRBD1 (6 bases). This clonotype originated in a woman of 80 years or more in good health. The specimen sequenced was blood. CDR3 coding DNA: TGCGCCAGCAGCTTAACCGGACAGAAATCCTTCTACGAGCAGTACTTC. As protein: CASSLTGQKSFYEQYF.